This T cell receptor (beta chain) stems from a study of PD-1 blockade in classical Hodgkin lymphoma. Time point meaning: cycle 4 day 1 (C4D1), after 6 weeks of nivolumab. All the patients suffered relapse after autologous stem cell transplantation, and brentuximab vedotin exposure differed. TCRdb's copy holds only in-frame clones and misses some; the assay was immunoSEQ multiplex PCR. The sample shows about 23,000 clones, around 87% of them seen only once. The CDR3 contains 13 residues. Germline trimming cut 5 bases from V and 5 bases from J; bases unmatched to any gene: 5. Germline V CDR1 and CDR2: WSHSY, SAAADI.

The TCR sequence derives from a human donor with classical Hodgkin lymphoma. The material sequenced was peripheral blood mononuclear cells (PBMCs), taken before the fourth cycle of nivolumab. The chain joins TRBV10-2 to TRBJ2-5; 7 nucleotides match TRBD1. CDR3 protein: CASSNRGRETQYF. DNA of the CDR3: TGCGCCAGCAGTAACAGGGGTCGGGAGACCCAGTACTTC.